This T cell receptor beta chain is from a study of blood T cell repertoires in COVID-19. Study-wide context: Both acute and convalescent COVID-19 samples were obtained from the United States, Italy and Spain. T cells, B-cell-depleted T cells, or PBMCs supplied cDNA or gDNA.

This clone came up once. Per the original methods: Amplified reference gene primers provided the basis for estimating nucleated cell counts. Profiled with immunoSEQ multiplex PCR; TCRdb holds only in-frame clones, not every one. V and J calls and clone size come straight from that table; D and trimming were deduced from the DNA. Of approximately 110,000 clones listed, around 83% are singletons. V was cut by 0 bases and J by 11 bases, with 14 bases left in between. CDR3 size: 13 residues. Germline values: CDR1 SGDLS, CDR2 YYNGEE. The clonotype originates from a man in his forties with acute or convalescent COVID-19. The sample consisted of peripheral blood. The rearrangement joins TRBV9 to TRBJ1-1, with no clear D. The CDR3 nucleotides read TGTGCCAGCAGCGTAGCTGACGGCTACGGGGCTTTCTTT. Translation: CASSVADGYGAFF.